One T cell receptor beta chain is described in this entry. The data are from a study of T cells in Graves' hyperthyroidism and ophthalmopathy. Using RNA transcripts as the source, TCR beta CDR3 regions were amplified. HTBI primers drove first-round RT-PCR of the TCR CDR3. TCRdb recomputed calls from the multiplex PCR reads with MiXCR, one row per CDR3 protein. The sample consists of approximately 870,000 distinct CDR3 sequences, more than 30% of them appearing once. The sequencing sample was made of blood. The sequence came from a man aged 18 to 35 with Graves' hyperthyroidism.

The DNA of the CDR3 is TGCGCCAGCAGCTCGGAAAGGACAGGCTATGGCTACACCTTC. Protein: CASSSERTGYGYTF. The rearrangement uses TRBV5-1 and TRBJ1-2; TRBD1 matches 7 bases. CDR3 length: 14 amino acids. The ends lost 3 bases at V and 4 bases at J; junction bases unmatched: 6. CDR1 and CDR2 from the germline V gene are SGHRS and YFSETQ.